This entry features one T cell receptor beta chain sequence. The data stem from a study of control samples from healthy donors and cancer patients. Libraries were prepared by immunoSEQ multiplex PCR; TCRdb keeps only in-frame clonotypes and omits some of them. The sample yields 150,000 to 200,000 clones, 94% seen once. This CDR3 region has 15 residues. CDR1 and CDR2 from the germline V gene are MNHEY and SVGAGI. After removal of 2 bases from V and 1 base from J, the junction contained 5 bases not matched to a gene. The source of this sequence is a woman younger than 35 in good health. The sequenced sample was blood. The gene calls are TRBV6-5 and TRBJ2-7; 7 bases fit TRBD2. The CDR3: CASSYRAGVSYEQYF. As DNA, the CDR3 is TGTGCCAGCAGTTACCGGGCGGGAGTATCCTACGAGCAGTACTTC.